The text below deals with one T cell receptor (beta chain). The CDR3 contains 17 residues. CDR1 is SGHDT, CDR2 YYEEEE, per germline. Trimming took 1 base from V and 5 from J; bases not matched to a gene: 14. The sample originates from a study of T cell changes during pregnancy in multiple sclerosis. TCRdb keeps only in-frame clones here, not all; method: immunoSEQ multiplex PCR. The profile shows around 120,000 clones, roughly 90% of them singletons. V usage is TRBV5-6 and J usage is TRBJ2-5, with 7 nucleotides matching TRBD2. The TCR was taken from a female donor with multiple sclerosis, enrolled in a pregnancy study. The source material was peripheral blood, sampled after pregnancy. CDR3: CASSLSGRGKTRETQYF. CDR3 bases: TGTGCCAGCAGCTTGTCCGGGCGGGGGAAAACCCGGGAGACCCAGTACTTC. The whole variable domain, filled in from reference TRBV5-6 and TRBJ2-5, reads DAGVTQSPTHLIKTRGQQVTLRCSPKSGHDTVSWYQQALGQGPQFIFQYYEEEERQRGNFPDRFSGHQFPNYSSELNVNALLLGDSALYLCASSLSGRGKTRETQYFGPGTRLLVL.